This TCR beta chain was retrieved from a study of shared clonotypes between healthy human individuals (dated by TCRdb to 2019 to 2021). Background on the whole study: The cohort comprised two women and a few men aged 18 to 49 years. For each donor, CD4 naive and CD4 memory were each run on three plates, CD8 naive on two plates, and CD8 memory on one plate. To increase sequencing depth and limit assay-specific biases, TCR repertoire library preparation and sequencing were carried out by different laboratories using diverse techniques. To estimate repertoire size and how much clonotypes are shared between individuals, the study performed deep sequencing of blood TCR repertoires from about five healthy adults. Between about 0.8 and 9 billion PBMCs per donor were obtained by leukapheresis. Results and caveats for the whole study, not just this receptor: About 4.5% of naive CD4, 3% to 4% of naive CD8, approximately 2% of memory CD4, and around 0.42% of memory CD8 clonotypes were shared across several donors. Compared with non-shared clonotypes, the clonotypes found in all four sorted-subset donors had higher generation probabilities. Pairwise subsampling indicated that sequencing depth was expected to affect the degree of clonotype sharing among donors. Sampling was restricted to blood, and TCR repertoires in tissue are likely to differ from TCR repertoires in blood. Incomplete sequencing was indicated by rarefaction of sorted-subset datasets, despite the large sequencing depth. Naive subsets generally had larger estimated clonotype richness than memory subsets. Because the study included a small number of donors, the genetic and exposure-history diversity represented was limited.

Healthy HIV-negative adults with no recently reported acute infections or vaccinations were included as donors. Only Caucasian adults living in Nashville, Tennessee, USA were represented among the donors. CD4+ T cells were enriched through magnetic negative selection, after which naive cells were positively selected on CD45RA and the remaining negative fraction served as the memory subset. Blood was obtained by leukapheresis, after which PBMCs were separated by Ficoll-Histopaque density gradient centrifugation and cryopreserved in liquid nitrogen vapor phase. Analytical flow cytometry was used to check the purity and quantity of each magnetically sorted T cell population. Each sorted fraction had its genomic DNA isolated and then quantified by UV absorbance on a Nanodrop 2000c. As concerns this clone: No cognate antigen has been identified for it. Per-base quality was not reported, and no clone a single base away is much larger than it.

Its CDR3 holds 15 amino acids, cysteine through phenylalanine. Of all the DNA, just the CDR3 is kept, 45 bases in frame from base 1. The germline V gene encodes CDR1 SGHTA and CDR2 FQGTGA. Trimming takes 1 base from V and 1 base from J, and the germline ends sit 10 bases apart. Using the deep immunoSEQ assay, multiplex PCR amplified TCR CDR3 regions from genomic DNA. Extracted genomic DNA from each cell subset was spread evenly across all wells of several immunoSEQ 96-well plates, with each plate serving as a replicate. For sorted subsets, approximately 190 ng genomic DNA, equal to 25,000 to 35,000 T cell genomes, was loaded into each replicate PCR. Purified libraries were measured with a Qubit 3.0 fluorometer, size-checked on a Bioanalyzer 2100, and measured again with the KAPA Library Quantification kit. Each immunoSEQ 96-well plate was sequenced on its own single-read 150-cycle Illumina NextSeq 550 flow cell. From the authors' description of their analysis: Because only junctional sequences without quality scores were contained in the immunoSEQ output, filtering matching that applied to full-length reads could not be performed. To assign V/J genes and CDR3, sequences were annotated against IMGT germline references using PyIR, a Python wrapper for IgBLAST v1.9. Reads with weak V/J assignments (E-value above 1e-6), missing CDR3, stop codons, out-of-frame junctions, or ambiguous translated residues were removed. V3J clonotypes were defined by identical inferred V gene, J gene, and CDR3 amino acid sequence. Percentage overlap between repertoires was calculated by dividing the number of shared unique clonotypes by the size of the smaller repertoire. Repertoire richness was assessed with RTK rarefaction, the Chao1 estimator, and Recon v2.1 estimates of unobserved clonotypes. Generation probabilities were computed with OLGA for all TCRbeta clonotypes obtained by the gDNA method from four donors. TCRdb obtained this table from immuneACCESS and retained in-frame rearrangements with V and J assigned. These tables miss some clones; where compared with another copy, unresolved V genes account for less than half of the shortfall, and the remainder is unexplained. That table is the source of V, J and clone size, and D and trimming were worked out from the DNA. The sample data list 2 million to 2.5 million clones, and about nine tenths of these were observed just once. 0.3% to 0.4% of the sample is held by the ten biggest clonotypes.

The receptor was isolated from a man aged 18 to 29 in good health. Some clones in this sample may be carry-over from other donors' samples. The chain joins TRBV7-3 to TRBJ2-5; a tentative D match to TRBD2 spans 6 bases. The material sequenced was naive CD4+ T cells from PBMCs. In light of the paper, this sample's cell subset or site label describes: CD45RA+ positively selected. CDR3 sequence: CASSLSGMGQETQYF. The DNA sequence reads TGTGCCAGCAGCTTAAGCGGGATGGGCCAAGAGACCCAGTACTTC.